The following is a TCR beta chain sequence with its context. RNA was extracted and reverse transcribed into cDNA as the sequencing template. Data came from immunoSEQ multiplex PCR; TCRdb stores just in-frame clones and leaves some out. The sample carries 160,000 or so clones, less than 80% recorded once. This record belongs to a study of CD8+ T cells in alopecia areata. This TCR was sampled from a human donor with alopecia areata. This material consisted of CD8+ T cells sorted from blood, taken at week 0.

CDR3 sequence reads: CASNSNTEAFF. The DNA of the CDR3 is TGTGCCAGCAACTCGAACACTGAAGCTTTCTTT. This chain joins TRBV14 and TRBJ1-1; D uncertain. Trimming took 7 bases from V and 1 from J, leaving 4 bases between them. CDR1 is SGHDN and CDR2 is FVKESK in the germline V gene. The CDR3 has 11 amino acids.